The rows below give T cell receptor beta chains drawn from one sample of a study of T cell repertoires in cytomegalovirus infection. No antigen has been assigned to these receptors. TCRdb used MiXCR to reprocess the reads, holding one entry per CDR3 protein. The sample carries about 310,000 distinct CDR3 sequences, 25% recorded once. The sequences come from cultured PBMCs, collected from culture after CMV antigen stimulation. The receptors come from a human donor in good health (CMV status not recorded). Some clones in this sample may be carry-over from other donors' samples. CDR3s include the opening cysteine and the closing phenylalanine or tryptophan. Each record gives: J gene, clone size, V gene, D gene, CDR3 DNA, CDR3 protein. A D gene is named only where the DNA matches it firmly. Expanded clones are given a class, and other clones once, few, many or no size at all.

J: TRBJ2-5
size: -
V: TRBV12-3/TRBV12-4
D: -
DNA: TGTGCCAGCAGTTTAGGAGCAGTCGGGGCCCAGTACTTC
CDR3: CASSLGAVGAQYF

J: TRBJ2-5
size: -
V: TRBV20-1
D: -
DNA: TGCAGTGCTAGGACGGGAATGGAGACCCAGTACTTC
CDR3: CSARTGMETQYF

J: TRBJ2-2
size: many
V: TRBV7-2
D: TRBD2
DNA: TGTGCCAGCAGCTTAACACGCGGGGGTGACACCGGGGAGCTGTTTTTT
CDR3: CASSLTRGGDTGELFF

J: TRBJ1-2
size: few
V: TRBV7-8
D: -
DNA: TGTGCCAGCAGCTCGGCCCGCGCAGGGCCACCCTATGGCTACACCTTC
CDR3: CASSSARAGPPYGYTF

J: TRBJ2-1
size: few
V: TRBV18
D: TRBD1
DNA: TGTGCCAGCTCACCACGATCCCCGGGACAGGGGGCTAACAATGAGCAGTTCTTC
CDR3: CASSPRSPGQGANNEQFF

J: TRBJ1-4
size: -
V: TRBV20-1
D: -
DNA: TGCAGTGCTAGAGAAGTACAGGGTAATGAAAAACTGTTTTTT
CDR3: CSAREVQGNEKLFF

J: TRBJ2-5
size: -
V: TRBV11-3
D: -
DNA: TGTGCCAGCAGCTTAGATTGGGGGCACCAAGAGACCCAGTACTTC
CDR3: CASSLDWGHQETQYF

J: TRBJ2-1
size: -
V: TRBV28
D: TRBD1
DNA: TGTGCCAGCAGTCGAGGGACAGGGGATTACAATGAGCAGTTCTTC
CDR3: CASSRGTGDYNEQFF

J: TRBJ2-5
size: -
V: TRBV5-8
D: -
DNA: TGTGCCAGCAGCCGGGGCCGGGAGATAATTGGGGAGACCCAGTACTTC
CDR3: CASSRGREIIGETQYF

J: TRBJ1-5
size: many
V: TRBV7-2
D: TRBD1
DNA: TGTGCCAGCAGCCGAGACAGGGGAGGAGGTCAGCCCCAGCATTTT
CDR3: CASSRDRGGGQPQHF

J: TRBJ2-1
size: few
V: TRBV7-2
D: TRBD2
DNA: TGTGCCAGCAGCTTAGGGACTAGTCTTTCTGAGCAGTTCTTC
CDR3: CASSLGTSLSEQFF

J: TRBJ1-1
size: many
V: TRBV6-2/TRBV6-3
D: TRBD1
DNA: TGTGCCAGCAGTTACCCCATGGGACAGCCAAACACTGAAGCTTTCTTT
CDR3: CASSYPMGQPNTEAFF

J: TRBJ1-5
size: -
V: TRBV11-2
D: -
DNA: TGTGCCAGCAGCTTATTAAGGATTGTTTTATGGGGAAATCAGCCCCAGCATTTT
CDR3: CASSLLRIVLWGNQPQHF

J: TRBJ1-2
size: few
V: TRBV7-8
D: -
DNA: TGTGCCAGCAGCTTAGCGGACAGAGACTATGGCTACACCTTC
CDR3: CASSLADRDYGYTF

J: TRBJ2-7
size: -
V: TRBV7-9
D: TRBD2
DNA: TGTGCCAGCAGCCAGAGCGGGATTATCTCCTACGAGCAGTACTTC
CDR3: CASSQSGIISYEQYF

J: TRBJ1-2
size: -
V: TRBV20-1
D: TRBD1
DNA: TGCAGTGCTAGAGGCTGGACAGGATGGAACGGCTATGGCTACACCTTC
CDR3: CSARGWTGWNGYGYTF

J: TRBJ2-5
size: many
V: TRBV7-6
D: -
DNA: TGTGCCAGCAGCTTAGCTCGAAGGGTCGGAGAGACCCAGTACTTC
CDR3: CASSLARRVGETQYF

J: TRBJ2-5
size: -
V: TRBV6-5
D: -
DNA: TGTGCCAGCAGTTACCTGGGCGCGGAGACCCAGTACTTC
CDR3: CASSYLGAETQYF

J: TRBJ2-1
size: -
V: TRBV4-1
D: -
DNA: TGCGCCAGCAGCCAAGATCGCAATGAGCAGTTCTTC
CDR3: CASSQDRNEQFF

J: TRBJ1-2
size: few
V: TRBV27
D: TRBD1
DNA: TGTGCCAGCAGCGGGCGGCCAGCAGTCCGAGACCTTACAGGGGTATATGGCTACACCTTC
CDR3: CASSGRPAVRDLTGVYGYTF

J: TRBJ2-7
size: medium-sized
V: TRBV7-2
D: TRBD2
DNA: TGTGCCAGCAGCCTAGGAACTACTAGCGGACCCTCCTACGAGCAGTACTTC
CDR3: CASSLGTTSGPSYEQYF

J: TRBJ2-1
size: -
V: TRBV28
D: TRBD2
DNA: TGTGCCAGCAGTTCTTGGGAGAGCGGGATCTTGGATGAGCAGTTCTTC
CDR3: CASSSWESGILDEQFF

J: TRBJ2-1
size: -
V: TRBV20-1
D: -
DNA: TGCAGTGCTAGCCAGAGCGGCGGCTACAATGAGCAGTTCTTC
CDR3: CSASQSGGYNEQFF